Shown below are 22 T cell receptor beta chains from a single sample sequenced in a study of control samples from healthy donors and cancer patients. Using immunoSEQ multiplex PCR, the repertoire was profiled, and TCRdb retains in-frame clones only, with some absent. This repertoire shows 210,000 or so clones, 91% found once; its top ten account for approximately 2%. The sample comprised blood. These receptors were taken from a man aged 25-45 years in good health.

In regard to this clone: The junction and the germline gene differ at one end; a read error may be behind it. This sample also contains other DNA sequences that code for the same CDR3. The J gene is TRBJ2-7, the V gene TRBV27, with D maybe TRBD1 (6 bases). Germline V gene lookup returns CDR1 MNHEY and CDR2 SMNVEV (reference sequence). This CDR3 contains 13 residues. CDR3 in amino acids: CASRITGTYEQYF. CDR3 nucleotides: TGTGCCAGCAGAATTACAGGGACCTACGAGCAGTACTTT.

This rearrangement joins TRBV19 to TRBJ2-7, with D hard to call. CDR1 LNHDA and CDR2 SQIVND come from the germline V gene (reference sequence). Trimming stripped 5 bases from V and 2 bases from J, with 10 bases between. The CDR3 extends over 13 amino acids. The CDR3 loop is CASSLTATYEQYF. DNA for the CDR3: TGTGCCAGTAGTTTGACGGCTACCTACGAGCAGTACTTC. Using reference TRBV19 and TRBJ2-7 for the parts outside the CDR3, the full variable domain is DGGITQSPKYLFRKEGQNVTLSCEQNLNHDAMYWYRQDPGQGLRLIYYSQIVNDFQKGDIAEGYSVSREKKESFPLTVTSAQKNPTAFYLCASSLTATYEQYFGPGTRLTVT.

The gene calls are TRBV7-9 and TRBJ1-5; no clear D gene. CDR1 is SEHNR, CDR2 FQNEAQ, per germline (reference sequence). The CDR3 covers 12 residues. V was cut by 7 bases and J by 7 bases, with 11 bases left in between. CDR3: CASIFVWQPQHF. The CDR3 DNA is TGTGCCAGCATCTTCGTGTGGCAGCCCCAGCATTTT.

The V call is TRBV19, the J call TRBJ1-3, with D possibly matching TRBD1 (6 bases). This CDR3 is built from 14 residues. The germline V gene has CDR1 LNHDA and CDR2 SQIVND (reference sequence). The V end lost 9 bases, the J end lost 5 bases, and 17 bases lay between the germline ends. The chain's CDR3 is CASQMRGKRNTIYF. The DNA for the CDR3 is TGTGCCAGCCAAATGAGGGGGAAGAGAAACACCATATATTTT.

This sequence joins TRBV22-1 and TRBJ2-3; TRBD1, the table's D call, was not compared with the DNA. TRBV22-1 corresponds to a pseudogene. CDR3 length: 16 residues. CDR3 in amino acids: CPGSSQTASRRDTQYF. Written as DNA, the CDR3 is TGTCCTGGGAGCTCCCAGACAGCGTCTAGACGAGATACGCAGTATTTT.

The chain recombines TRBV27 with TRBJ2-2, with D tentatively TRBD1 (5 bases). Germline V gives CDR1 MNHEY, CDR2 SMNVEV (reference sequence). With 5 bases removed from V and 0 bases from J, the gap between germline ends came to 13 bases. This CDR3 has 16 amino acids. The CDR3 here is CASSGQRGPNTGELFF. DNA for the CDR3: TGTGCCAGCAGTGGACAAAGGGGCCCGAACACCGGGGAGCTGTTTTTT.

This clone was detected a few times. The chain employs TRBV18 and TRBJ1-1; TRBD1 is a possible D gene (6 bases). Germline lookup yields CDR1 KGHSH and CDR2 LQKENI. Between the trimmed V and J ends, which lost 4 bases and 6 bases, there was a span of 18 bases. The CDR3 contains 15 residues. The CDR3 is CASSLQGPGPSEAFF. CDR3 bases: TGTGCCAGCTCACTTCAGGGGCCGGGCCCATCTGAAGCTTTCTTT.

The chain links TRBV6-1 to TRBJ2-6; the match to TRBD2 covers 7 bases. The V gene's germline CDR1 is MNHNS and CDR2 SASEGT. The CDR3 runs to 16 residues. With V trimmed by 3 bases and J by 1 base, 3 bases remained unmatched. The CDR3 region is CASSDGAGSGANVLTF. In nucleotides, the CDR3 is TGTGCCAGCAGTGATGGAGCGGGGTCTGGGGCCAACGTCCTGACTTTC.

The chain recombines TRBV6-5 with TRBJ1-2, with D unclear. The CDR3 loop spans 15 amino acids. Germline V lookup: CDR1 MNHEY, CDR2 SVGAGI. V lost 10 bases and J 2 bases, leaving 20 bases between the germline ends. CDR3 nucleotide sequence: TGTGCCACTTCTAATGAGGAATCTTTCAACTATGGCTACACCTTC. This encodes CATSNEESFNYGYTF.

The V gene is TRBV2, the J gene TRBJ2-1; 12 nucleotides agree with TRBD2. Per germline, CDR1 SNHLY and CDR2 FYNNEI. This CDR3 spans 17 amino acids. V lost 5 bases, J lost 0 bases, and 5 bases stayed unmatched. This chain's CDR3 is CASSPSSGGGSYNEQFF. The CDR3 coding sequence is TGTGCCAGCAGTCCCTCTAGCGGGGGGGGCTCCTACAATGAGCAGTTCTTC.

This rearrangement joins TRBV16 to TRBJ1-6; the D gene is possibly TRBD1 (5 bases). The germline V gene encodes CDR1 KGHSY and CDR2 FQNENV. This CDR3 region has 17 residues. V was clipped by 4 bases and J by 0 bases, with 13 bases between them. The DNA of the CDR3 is TGTGCCAGCAGCCGACAGACCGGCGGCTCCTATAATTCACCCCTCCACTTT. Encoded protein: CASSRQTGGSYNSPLHF.

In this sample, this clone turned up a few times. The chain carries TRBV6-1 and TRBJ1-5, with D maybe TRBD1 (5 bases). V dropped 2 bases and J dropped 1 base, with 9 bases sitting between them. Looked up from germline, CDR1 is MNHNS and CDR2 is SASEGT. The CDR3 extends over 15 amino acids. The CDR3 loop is CASSERKGSNQPQHF. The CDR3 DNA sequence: TGTGCCAGCAGTGAACGTAAGGGGAGCAATCAGCCCCAGCATTTT.

In DNA, the CDR3 is TGTGCCACCAGCAGCAGGGACAGGTCGAGGCAGCCCCAGCATTTT. It specifies CATSSRDRSRQPQHF. The chain is built from TRBV15 and TRBJ1-5; 8 positions agree with TRBD1. With V trimmed by 3 bases and J by 7 bases, 8 bases remained unmatched. Germline CDR1 is LNHNV and CDR2 is YYDKDF (reference sequence). The CDR3 has 15 residues.

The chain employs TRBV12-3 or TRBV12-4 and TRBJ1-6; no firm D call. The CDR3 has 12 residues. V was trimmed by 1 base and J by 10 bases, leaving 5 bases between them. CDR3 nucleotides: TGTGCCAGCAGTTTAGGCCGGTCACCCCTCCACTTT. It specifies CASSLGRSPLHF.

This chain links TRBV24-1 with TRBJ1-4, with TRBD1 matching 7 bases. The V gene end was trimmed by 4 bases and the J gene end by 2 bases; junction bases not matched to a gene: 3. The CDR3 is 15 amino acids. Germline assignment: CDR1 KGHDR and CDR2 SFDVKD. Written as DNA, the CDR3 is TGTGCCACCAGTGACTCCAGGGGGACTAATGAAAAACTGTTTTTT. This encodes CATSDSRGTNEKLFF.

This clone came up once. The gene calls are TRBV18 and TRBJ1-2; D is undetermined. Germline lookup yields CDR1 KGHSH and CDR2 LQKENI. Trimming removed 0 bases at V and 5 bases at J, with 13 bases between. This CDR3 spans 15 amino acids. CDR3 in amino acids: CASSPPSRGGYGYTF. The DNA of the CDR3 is TGTGCCAGCTCACCACCGAGCCGGGGAGGGTATGGCTACACCTTC.

CDR3 bases: TGTGCCAGCTCACCACGGAGTGCGGATGGCTACACCTTC. It is translated as CASSPRSADGYTF. This rearrangement joins TRBV18 to TRBJ1-2, with D unclear. Per the germline V gene, CDR1 is KGHSH and CDR2 is LQKENI. This CDR3 contains 13 residues. Trimming left V 1 base short and J 6 bases short, with 9 bases between.

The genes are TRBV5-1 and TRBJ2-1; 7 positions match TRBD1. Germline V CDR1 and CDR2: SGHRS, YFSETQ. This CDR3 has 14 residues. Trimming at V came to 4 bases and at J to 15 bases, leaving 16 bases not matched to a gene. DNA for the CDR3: TGCGCCAGCAGCCCGGCACCACCAGACAGGGCCGGGTTCTTC. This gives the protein CASSPAPPDRAGFF. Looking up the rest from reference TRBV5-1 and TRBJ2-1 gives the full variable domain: KAGVTQTPRYLIKTRGQQVTLSCSPISGHRSVSWYQQTPGQGLQFLFEYFSETQRNKGNFPGRFSGRQFSNSRSEMNVSTLELGDSALYLCASSPAPPDRAGFFGPGTRLTVL.

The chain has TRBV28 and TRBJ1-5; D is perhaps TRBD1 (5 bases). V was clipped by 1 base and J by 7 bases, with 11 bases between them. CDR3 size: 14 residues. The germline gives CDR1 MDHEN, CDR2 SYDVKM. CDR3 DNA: TGTGCCAGCAGTTTATATCAGGGTGGCCAGCCCCAGCATTTT. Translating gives CASSLYQGGQPQHF.

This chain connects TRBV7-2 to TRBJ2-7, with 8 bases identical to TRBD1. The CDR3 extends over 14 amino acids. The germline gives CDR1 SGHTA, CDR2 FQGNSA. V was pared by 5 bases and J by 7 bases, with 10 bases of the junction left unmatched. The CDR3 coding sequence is TGTGCCAGCAGCGGAACTGGACAGGGAGAAGAGCAGTACTTC. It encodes CASSGTGQGEEQYF. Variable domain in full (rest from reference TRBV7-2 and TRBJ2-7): GAGVSQSPSNKVTEKGKDVELRCDPISGHTALYWYRQSLGQGLEFLIYFQGNSAPDKSGLPSDRFSAERTGGSVSTLTIQRTQQEDSAVYLCASSGTGQGEEQYFGPGTRLTVT.

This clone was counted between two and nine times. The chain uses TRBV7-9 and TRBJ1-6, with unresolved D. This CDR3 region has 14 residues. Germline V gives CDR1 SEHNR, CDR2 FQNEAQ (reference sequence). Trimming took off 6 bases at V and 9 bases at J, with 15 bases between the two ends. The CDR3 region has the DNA TGTGCCAGCAGTAAGCCCGGCGGGGTTTCACCCCTCCACTTT. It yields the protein CASSKPGGVSPLHF.

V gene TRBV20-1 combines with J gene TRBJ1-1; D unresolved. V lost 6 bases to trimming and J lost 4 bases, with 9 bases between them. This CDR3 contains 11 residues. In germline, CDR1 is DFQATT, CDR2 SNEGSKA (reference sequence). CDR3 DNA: TGCAGTGCCTCATATGGCACTGAAGCTTTCTTT. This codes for CSASYGTEAFF.